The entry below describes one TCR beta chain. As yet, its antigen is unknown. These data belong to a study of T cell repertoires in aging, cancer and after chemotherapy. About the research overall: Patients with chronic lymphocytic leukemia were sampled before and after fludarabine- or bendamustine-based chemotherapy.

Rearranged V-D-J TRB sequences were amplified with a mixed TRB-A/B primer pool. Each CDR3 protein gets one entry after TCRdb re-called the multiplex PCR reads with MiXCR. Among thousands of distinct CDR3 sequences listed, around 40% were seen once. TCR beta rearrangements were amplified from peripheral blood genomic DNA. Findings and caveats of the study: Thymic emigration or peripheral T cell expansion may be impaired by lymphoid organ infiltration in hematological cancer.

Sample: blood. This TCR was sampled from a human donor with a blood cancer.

The CDR3 DNA reads TGTGCCAGCTCACTGGGGACAGGGGGCAGAATTCCCACCTTC. It yields the protein CASSLGTGGRIPTF. The J gene is TRBJ1-2, the V gene TRBV18; 12 positions agree with TRBD1. The CDR3 loop spans 14 amino acids. V shed 4 bases and J 13 bases; nucleotides not matched to a gene: 10. The germline gives CDR1 KGHSH, CDR2 LQKENI.